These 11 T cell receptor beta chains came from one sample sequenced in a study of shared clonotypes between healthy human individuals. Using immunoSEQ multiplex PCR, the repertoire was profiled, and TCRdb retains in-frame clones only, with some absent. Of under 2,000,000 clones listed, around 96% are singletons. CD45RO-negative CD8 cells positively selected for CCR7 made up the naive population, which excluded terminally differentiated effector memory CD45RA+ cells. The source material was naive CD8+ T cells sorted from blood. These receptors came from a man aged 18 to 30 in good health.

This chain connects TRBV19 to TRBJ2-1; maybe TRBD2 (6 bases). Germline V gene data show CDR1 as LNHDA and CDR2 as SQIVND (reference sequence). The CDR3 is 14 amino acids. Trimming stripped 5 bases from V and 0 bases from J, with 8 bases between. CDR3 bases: TGTGCCAGTAGTTGGAGGGCCTCCTACAATGAGCAGTTCTTC. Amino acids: CASSWRASYNEQFF.

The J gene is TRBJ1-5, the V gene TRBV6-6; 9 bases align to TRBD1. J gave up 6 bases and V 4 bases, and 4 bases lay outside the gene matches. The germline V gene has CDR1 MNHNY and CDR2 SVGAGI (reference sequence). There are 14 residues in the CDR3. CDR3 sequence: CASSWTGEGQPQHF. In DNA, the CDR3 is TGTGCCAGCAGTTGGACAGGGGAGGGTCAGCCCCAGCATTTT.

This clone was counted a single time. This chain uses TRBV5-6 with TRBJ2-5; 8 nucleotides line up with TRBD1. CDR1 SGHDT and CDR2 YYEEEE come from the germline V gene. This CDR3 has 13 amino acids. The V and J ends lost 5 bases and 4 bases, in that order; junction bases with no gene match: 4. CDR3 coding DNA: TGTGCCAGCAGTTCTACAGGGGGAGAGACCCAGTACTTC. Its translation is CASSSTGGETQYF.

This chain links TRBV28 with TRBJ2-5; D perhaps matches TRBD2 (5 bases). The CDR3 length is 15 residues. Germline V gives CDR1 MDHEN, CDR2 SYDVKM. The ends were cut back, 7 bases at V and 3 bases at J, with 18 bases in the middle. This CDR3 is CASIAGKAKKETQYF. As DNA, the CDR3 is TGTGCCAGCATCGCCGGGAAGGCGAAAAAAGAGACCCAGTACTTC.

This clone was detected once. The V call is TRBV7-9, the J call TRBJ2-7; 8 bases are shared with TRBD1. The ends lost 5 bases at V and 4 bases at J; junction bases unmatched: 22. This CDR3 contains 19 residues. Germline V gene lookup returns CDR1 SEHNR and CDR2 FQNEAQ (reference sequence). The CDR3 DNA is TGTGCCAGCAGCCAAATAGGGGACAGGAGAACGTTTGCGGTGTACGAGCAGTACTTC. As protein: CASSQIGDRRTFAVYEQYF.

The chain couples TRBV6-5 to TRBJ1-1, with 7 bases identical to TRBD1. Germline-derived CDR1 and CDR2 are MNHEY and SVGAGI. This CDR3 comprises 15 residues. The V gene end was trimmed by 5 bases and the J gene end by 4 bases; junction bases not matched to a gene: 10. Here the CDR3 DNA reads TGTGCCAGCAGTGTAACAGGGGCCAGAGGCACTGAAGCTTTCTTT. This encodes CASSVTGARGTEAFF.

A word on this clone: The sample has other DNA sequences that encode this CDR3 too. DNA of the CDR3: TGTGCCAGCAGTTTACTTGGTGATACCGGGGAGCTGTTTTTT. Residues: CASSLLGDTGELFF. The V gene is TRBV27, the J gene TRBJ2-2; D call uncertain. The V gene lost 2 bases and the J gene lost 5 bases, with 9 bases spanning the gap. The CDR3 extends over 14 amino acids. Looked up from germline, CDR1 is MNHEY and CDR2 is SMNVEV (reference sequence).

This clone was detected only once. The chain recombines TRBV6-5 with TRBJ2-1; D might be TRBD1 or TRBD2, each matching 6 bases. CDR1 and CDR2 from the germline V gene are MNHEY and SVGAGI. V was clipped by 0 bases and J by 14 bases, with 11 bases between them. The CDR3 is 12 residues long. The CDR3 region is CASSYSEGDKFF. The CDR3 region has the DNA TGTGCCAGCAGTTACTCGGAGGGGGATAAGTTCTTC.

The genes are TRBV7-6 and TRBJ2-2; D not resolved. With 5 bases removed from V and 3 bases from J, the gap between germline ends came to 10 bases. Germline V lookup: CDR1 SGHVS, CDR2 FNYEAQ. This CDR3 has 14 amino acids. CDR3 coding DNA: TGTGCCAGCAGCCGAGAAGCGTACACCGGGGAGCTGTTTTTT. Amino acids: CASSREAYTGELFF.

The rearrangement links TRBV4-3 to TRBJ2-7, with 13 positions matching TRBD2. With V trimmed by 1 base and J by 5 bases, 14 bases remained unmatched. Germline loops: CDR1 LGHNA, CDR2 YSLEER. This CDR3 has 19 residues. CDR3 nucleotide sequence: TGCGCCAGCAGCCAAGTCATGATAGGACTAGCGGGAGAAATAAACGAGCAGTACTTC. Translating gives CASSQVMIGLAGEINEQYF.

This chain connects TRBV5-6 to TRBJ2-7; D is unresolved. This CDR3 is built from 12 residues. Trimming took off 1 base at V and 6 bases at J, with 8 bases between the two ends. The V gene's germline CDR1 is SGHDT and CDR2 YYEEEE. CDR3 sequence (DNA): TGTGCCAGCAGCTTGACCTCTTTCGAGCAGTACTTC. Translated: CASSLTSFEQYF.